A selection of T cell receptor beta chains follows, all from one sample in a study of radiotherapy plus CTLA-4 blockade in lung cancer. Using immunoSEQ multiplex PCR, the repertoire was profiled, and TCRdb retains in-frame clones only, with some absent. Among 60,000 to 70,000 clones listed, around 86% were seen once. The sample was peripheral blood, taken from a patient treated with radiotherapy plus ipilimumab. The origin of the receptors is a human donor with non-small cell lung cancer who had a partial response to radiotherapy plus ipilimumab. Each CDR3 is given with its conserved first and last residue. A D gene is named only where the DNA matches it firmly. Some rows have no size entry. The others give once, few or many, or a class for an expanded clone.

J | size | V | D | DNA | CDR3
TRBJ1-1 | once | TRBV7-2 | . | TGTGCCAGCAGCTTTTCGGGGGGTGGGTACACTGAAGCTTTCTTT | CASSFSGGGYTEAFF
TRBJ1-3 | . | TRBV5-6 | . | TGTGCCAGCAGCTCCCTTTCTGGAAACACCATATATTTT | CASSSLSGNTIYF
TRBJ2-5 | . | TRBV9 | TRBD2 | TGTGCCAGCAGCGTCGGGACTAGCACCCAAGAGACCCAGTACTTC | CASSVGTSTQETQYF
TRBJ2-1 | . | TRBV13 | . | TGTGCCAGCAGCTTAGGCGGCGGGAATGAGCAGTTCTTC | CASSLGGGNEQFF
TRBJ2-7 | . | TRBV30 | . | TGTGCCTGGAGGAGGGGTGGGGGCTTCAGCTCCTACGAGCAGTACTTC | CAWRRGGGFSSYEQYF
TRBJ1-5 | . | TRBV28 | . | TGTGCCAGCAGCCGAGGAGGACAGCCGGCAGCTCAGCCCCAGCATTTT | CASSRGGQPAAQPQHF
TRBJ2-1 | . | TRBV18 | TRBD2 | TGTGCCAGCTGTTCCGGGACTAGTTCCCGAGAGCAGTTCTTC | CASCSGTSSREQFF
TRBJ1-5 | . | TRBV18 | . | TGTGCCAGCTCACGGGGCAACAGGGATGATCAGCCCCAGCATTTT | CASSRGNRDDQPQHF
TRBJ2-6 | . | TRBV7-3 | TRBD1 | TGTGCCAGCAGCCCGCCCGGACAGGGGGCTGCTGGGGCCAACGTCCTGACTTTC | CASSPPGQGAAGANVLTF
TRBJ2-7 | once | TRBV18 | . | TGTGCCAGCTCACCACCGGCTGATTCCTACGAGCAGTACTTC | CASSPPADSYEQYF
TRBJ2-5 | . | TRBV7-2 | TRBD2 | TGTGCCAGCGGGGAAGGGACTAGCGGGAGGCAAGAGACCCAGTACTTC | CASGEGTSGRQETQYF
TRBJ1-2 | few | TRBV5-1 | . | TGCGCCAGCAGCTTGATGGGTCAGGGGGGCTACACCTTC | CASSLMGQGGYTF
TRBJ1-1 | few | TRBV7-9 | . | TGTGCCAGCAGCTTAGACACGAACACTGAAGCTTTCTTT | CASSLDTNTEAFF
TRBJ1-5 | . | TRBV4-2 | . | TGTGCCAGCAGCCAAGAAAGAGGTGGGGCACAGCCCCAGCATTTT | CASSQERGGAQPQHF
TRBJ2-3 | . | TRBV5-1 | . | TGCGCCAGCGGCCCTCGGGCAGCGGCCACAGATACGCAGTATTTT | CASGPRAAATDTQYF
TRBJ2-3 | . | TRBV7-2 | . | TGTGCCAGCAGCTTAGCCTATGGAGATACGCAGTATTTT | CASSLAYGDTQYF
TRBJ2-1 | . | TRBV19 | . | TGTGCCAGTAGTCGGGAACCAAATGAGCAGTTCTTC | CASSREPNEQFF
TRBJ1-1 | . | TRBV5-1 | . | TGCGCCAGCGCCGACCAGGGGTATACTGAAGCTTTCTTT | CASADQGYTEAFF
TRBJ2-1 | once | TRBV9 | TRBD2 | TGTGCCAGCAGCCCACGACTAGCGGGAAATGGGCAGTTCTTC | CASSPRLAGNGQFF
TRBJ2-1 | . | TRBV5-1 | TRBD2 | TGCGCCAGCACCCATAATAGCGGGAGGGCCCATGAGCAGTTCTTC | CASTHNSGRAHEQFF
TRBJ1-4 | . | TRBV30 | TRBD1 | TGTGCCTGGAGTGTTACAGGGGTGGATGAAAAACTGTTTTTT | CAWSVTGVDEKLFF
TRBJ2-3 | . | TRBV7-9 | . | TGTGCCAGCCGCCCGGGACACCGTAACACAGATACGCAGTATTTT | CASRPGHRNTDTQYF
TRBJ2-3 | once | TRBV5-1 | . | TGCGCCAGCAGCTTGGCCCCGGACTCCTTTACGCAGTATTTT | CASSLAPDSFTQYF